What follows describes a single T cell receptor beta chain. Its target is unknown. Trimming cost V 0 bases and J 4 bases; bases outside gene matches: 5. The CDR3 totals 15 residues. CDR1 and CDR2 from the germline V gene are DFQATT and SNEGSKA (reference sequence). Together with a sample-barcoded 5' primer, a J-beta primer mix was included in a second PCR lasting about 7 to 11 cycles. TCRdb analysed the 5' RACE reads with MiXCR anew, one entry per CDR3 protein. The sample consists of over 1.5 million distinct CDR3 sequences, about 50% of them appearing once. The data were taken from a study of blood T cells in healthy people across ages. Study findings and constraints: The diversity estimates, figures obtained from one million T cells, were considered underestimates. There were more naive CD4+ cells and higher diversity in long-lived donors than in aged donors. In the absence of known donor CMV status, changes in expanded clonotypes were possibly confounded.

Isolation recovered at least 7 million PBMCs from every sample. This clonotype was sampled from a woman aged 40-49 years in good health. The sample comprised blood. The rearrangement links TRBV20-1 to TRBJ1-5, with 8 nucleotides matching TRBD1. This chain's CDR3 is CSARDTGGANQPQHF. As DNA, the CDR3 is TGCAGTGCTAGAGATACAGGGGGGGCTAATCAGCCCCAGCATTTT.